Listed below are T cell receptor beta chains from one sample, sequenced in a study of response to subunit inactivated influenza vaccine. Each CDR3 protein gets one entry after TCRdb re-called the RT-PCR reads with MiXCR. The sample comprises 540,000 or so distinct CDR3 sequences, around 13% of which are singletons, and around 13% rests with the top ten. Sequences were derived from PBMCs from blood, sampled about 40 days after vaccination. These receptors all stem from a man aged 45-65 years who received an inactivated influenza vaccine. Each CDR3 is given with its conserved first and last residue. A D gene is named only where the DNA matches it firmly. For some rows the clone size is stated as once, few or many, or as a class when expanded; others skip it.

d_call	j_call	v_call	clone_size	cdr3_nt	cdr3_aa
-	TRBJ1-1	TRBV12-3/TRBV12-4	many	TGTGCCAGCAGGCGCTCGGGCAGAGCGATCACTGAAGCTTTCTTT	CASRRSGRAITEAFF
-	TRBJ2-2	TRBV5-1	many	TGTGCCAGCAGCTTGGTTAACACCGGGGAGCTGTTTTTT	CASSLVNTGELFF
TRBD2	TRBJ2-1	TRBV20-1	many	TGCAGTGTCCCCCCGCTAGCGGGAAGTCCTCAGTTCTTC	CSVPPLAGSPQFF
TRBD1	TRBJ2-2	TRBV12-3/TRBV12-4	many	TGTGCCAGCAACCCCTACGGGACAGACAACACCGGGGAGCTGTTTTTT	CASNPYGTDNTGELFF
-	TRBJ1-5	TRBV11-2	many	TGTGCCAGCAGCTTATTCAGCAATCAGCCCCAGCATTTT	CASSLFSNQPQHF
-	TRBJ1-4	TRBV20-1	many	TGCAGTGCTAGATTGGGATATGAAAAACTGTTTTTT	CSARLGYEKLFF
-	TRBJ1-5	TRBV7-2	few	TGTGCCAGCAGCTTTCTTCAGGGAGGCAATCAGCCCCAGCATTTT	CASSFLQGGNQPQHF
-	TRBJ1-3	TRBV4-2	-	TGTGCCAGCAGCCAAAGCCCCCCGGAGGCAACGGCGGAGTCTGGAAACACCATATATTTT	CASSQSPPEATAESGNTIYF
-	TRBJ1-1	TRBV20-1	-	TGCAGTGCTAGAGACGTACAGGGTGGCACTGAAGCTTTCTTT	CSARDVQGGTEAFF
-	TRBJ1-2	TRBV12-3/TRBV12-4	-	TGTGCCAGCAGTTTAAGCTCGACAGGCGCAAGTGGCTACACCTTC	CASSLSSTGASGYTF
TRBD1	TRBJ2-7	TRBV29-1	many	TGCAGCGTCAGGACAGGGGGCTACGAGCAGTACTTC	CSVRTGGYEQYF
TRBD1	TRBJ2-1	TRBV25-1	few	TGTGCCAGCAGTCCACAGGGGGCTATCTACAATGAGCAGTTCTTC	CASSPQGAIYNEQFF
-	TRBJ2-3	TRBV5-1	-	TGCGCCACCTCGGACTACACAGATACGCAGTATTTT	CATSDYTDTQYF
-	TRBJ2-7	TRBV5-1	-	TGCGCCAGCAGCTTGGGACGGGAGCTCTACGAGCAGTACTTC	CASSLGRELYEQYF
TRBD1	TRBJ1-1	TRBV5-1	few	TGCGCCAGCAACCAACAGGGGGGCTTAGATGAAGCTTTCTTT	CASNQQGGLDEAFF
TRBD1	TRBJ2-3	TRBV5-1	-	TGCGCCAGCAGCGGAGGCAGGGGGCCGGGAGATACGCAGTATTTT	CASSGGRGPGDTQYF
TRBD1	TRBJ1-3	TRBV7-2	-	TGTGCCAGCAGCCTAGGGACAGTCCTTGGAAACACCATATATTTT	CASSLGTVLGNTIYF
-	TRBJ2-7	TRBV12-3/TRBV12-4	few	TGTGCCAGCGGCCACGGCTCATCCTACGAGCAGTACTTC	CASGHGSSYEQYF
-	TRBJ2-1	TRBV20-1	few	TGCAGTGCTAGAGATCCGGCGATGGGCAACCCTTACAATGAGCAGTTCTTC	CSARDPAMGNPYNEQFF
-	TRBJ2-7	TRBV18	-	TGTGCCAGCTCACTACCGACGCGCTACGAGCAGTACTTC	CASSLPTRYEQYF
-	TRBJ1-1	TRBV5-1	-	TGCGCCAGCAGCGCGCAATCTTTCCAGGGGTCTGCTGAAGCTTTCTTT	CASSAQSFQGSAEAFF
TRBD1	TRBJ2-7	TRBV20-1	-	TGCAGTGCTGTAGACGGACAGGGCCGTAGCTCCTACGAGCAGTACTTC	CSAVDGQGRSSYEQYF
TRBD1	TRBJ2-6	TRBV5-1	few	TGCGCCAGCAGCTTACAAGATGGACAGGCGGTCTCTGGGGCCAACGTCCTGACTTTC	CASSLQDGQAVSGANVLTF
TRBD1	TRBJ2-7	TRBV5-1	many	TGCGCCAGCAGCTTTGGCCCGGGACAGGGGTACGAGCAGTACTTC	CASSFGPGQGYEQYF
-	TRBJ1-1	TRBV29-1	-	TGCAGCACCCGTCCCAGGGGAACGAACACTGAAGCTTTCTTT	CSTRPRGTNTEAFF
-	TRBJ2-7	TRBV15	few	TGTGCCACAACCTCAGGGGAGGAGCAGTACTTC	CATTSGEEQYF
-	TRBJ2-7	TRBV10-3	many	TGTGCCATCAGTGTTGGGGAAACCTACGAGCAGTACTTC	CAISVGETYEQYF
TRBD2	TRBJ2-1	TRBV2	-	TGTGCCAGCAGTGAAGCGCGGGTAGCGGGGGGCAATGAGCAGTTCTTC	CASSEARVAGGNEQFF
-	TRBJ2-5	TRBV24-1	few	TGTGCCACCAGTGATTCCGGCAGGGGATGGGAGACCCAGTACTTC	CATSDSGRGWETQYF
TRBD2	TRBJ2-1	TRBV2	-	TGTGCCAGCAGTGGACTAGCGGGGGGTATCTATGAGCAGTTCTTC	CASSGLAGGIYEQFF
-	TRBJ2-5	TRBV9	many	TGTGCCAGCAGCGTTGCTCTCGAAGAGACCCAGTACTTC	CASSVALEETQYF
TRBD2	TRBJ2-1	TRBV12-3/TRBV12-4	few	TGTGCCAGCAGTGTTAGCGGGGGGAGCGATGAGCAGTTCTTC	CASSVSGGSDEQFF
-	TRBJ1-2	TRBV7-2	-	TGTGCCAGCAGCTTAGCGGAAAGAGCGGGCATCTACACCTTC	CASSLAERAGIYTF
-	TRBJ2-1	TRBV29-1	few	TGCAGCGCCTCCGGGACGTTCAGTGAGCAGTTCTTC	CSASGTFSEQFF
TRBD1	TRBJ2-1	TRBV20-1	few	TGCAGTGCCCTGACAGGGGACGGGAATGAGCAGTTCTTC	CSALTGDGNEQFF
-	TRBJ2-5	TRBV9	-	TGTGCCAGCAGCGTAGGACAGCACCAAGAGACCCAGTACTTC	CASSVGQHQETQYF
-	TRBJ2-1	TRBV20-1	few	TGCAGTGCTAGTTTCGACTACAATGAGCAGTTCTTC	CSASFDYNEQFF
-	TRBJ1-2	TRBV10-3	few	TGTGCCACCCCCCCCTATGGCTACACCTTC	CATPPYGYTF
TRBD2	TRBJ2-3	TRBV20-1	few	TGCAGTGCTAGTCGGCGGGAGGGAAGCACAGATACGCAGTATTTT	CSASRREGSTDTQYF
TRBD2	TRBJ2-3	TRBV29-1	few	TGCAGCGTTGAAGATCTCTCGCGGGAGGGTCGGGTCCCAGATACGCAGTATTTT	CSVEDLSREGRVPDTQYF
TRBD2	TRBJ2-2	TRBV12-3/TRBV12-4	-	TGTGCCAGCAGTATTCCGGGACTAGGGGTCACCGGGGAGCTGTTTTTT	CASSIPGLGVTGELFF